This T cell receptor beta chain was found in a study of post-analysis software for immune sequencing data. Whole-study context: Some patients lacked subtype; others had relapsing-remitting, secondary progressive or progressive-relapsing disease.

In regard to this clonotype: The antigen is unknown.

Overall study findings and caveats: In patients, about 5 TRBV segments were more frequent than in controls, with TRBV5-6, TRBV5-1 and TRBV20-1 among them.

Sequencing libraries made from TCR beta cDNA carried unique molecular identifiers. A single record per CDR3 protein comes from TCRdb applying MiXCR to the PCR reads. Counted here are fewer than 850,000 distinct CDR3 sequences, roughly 29% occurring once; the ten biggest clones make up around 0.56%. Trimming removed 1 base at V and 9 bases at J, with 10 bases between. The CDR3 sequence is 13 residues long. Germline V gene data show CDR1 as SNHLY and CDR2 as FYNNEI. The chain combines TRBV2 with TRBJ2-1, with D unresolved. Source material: blood. The sequence came from a girl aged 10-17 years with multiple sclerosis. CDR3 sequence: CASSEVSSGEQFF. Written as DNA, the CDR3 is TGTGCCAGCAGTGAAGTGAGCTCGGGTGAGCAGTTCTTC.